A single sample gave rise to the 21 T cell receptor beta chains below, sequenced in a study of blood T cell repertoires in COVID-19. Using immunoSEQ multiplex PCR, the repertoire was profiled, and TCRdb retains in-frame clones only, with some absent. The sample contains around 370,000 clones, nearly 90% of which appear only once. Sequencing was carried out using peripheral blood. The receptors derive from a man in his late teens or twenties with active or convalescent COVID-19.

This chain uses TRBV19 with TRBJ2-7, with D perhaps matching TRBD2 (7 bases). Trimming cost V 10 bases and J 4 bases, with 26 bases left between them. The CDR3 has 16 residues. Germline CDR1 is LNHDA and CDR2 is SQIVND (reference sequence). CDR3 nucleotide sequence: TGTGCCAACCATATCGACGCCGGGGGGCGCGAGTACGAGCAGTACTTC. The encoded protein is CANHIDAGGREYEQYF. Based on the CDR3 plus reference TRBV19 and TRBJ2-7, the full variable domain is DGGITQSPKYLFRKEGQNVTLSCEQNLNHDAMYWYRQDPGQGLRLIYYSQIVNDFQKGDIAEGYSVSREKKESFPLTVTSAQKNPTAFYLCANHIDAGGREYEQYFGPGTRLTVT.

The V call is TRBV27, the J call TRBJ1-1; tentatively, D is TRBD1 (6 bases). This CDR3 has 13 amino acids. Germline V gene data show CDR1 as MNHEY and CDR2 as SMNVEV (reference sequence). V lost 6 bases and J 4 bases, leaving 12 bases between the germline ends. CDR3 in DNA: TGTGCCAGCAGAGAACAGGGTGTCACTGAAGCTTTCTTT. Its protein is CASREQGVTEAFF.

This clone appeared a single time. The chain recombines TRBV7-3 with TRBJ2-1; TRBD2 matches at 12 bases. Germline loops: CDR1 SGHTA, CDR2 FQGTGA. V trimming: 5 bases; J trimming: 4 bases; junction bases outside the gene matches: 9. The CDR3 contains 17 residues. The CDR3 region has the DNA TGTGCCAGCAGCGTTTCGGGACTAGCGGGTTCGTACAATGAGCAGTTCTTC. Protein sequence: CASSVSGLAGSYNEQFF.

The V call is TRBV6-5, the J call TRBJ2-7; TRBD2 is a possible D gene (5 bases). The CDR3 has 15 amino acids. Trimming left V 5 bases short and J 4 bases short, with 18 bases between. Germline values: CDR1 MNHEY, CDR2 SVGAGI. The CDR3 DNA follows: TGTGCCAGCAGTAGAGGGCAGGACGTGACTTACGAGCAGTACTTC. Protein sequence: CASSRGQDVTYEQYF.

The gene calls are TRBV9 and TRBJ2-1; TRBD2 might be the D (5 bases). The CDR3 consists of 17 residues. CDR1 and CDR2 from the germline V gene are SGDLS and YYNGEE. Trimming left V 4 bases short and J 0 bases short, with 17 bases between. Written as DNA, the CDR3 is TGTGCCAGCAGCCCCCCGGGGAGCGAACACTCCTACAATGAGCAGTTCTTC. Translated: CASSPPGSEHSYNEQFF. The full variable domain, with the rest looked up from reference TRBV9 and TRBJ2-1, is DSGVTQTPKHLITATGQRVTLRCSPRSGDLSVYWYQQSLDQGLQFLIQYYNGEERAKGNILERFSAQQFPDLHSELNLSSLELGDSALYFCASSPPGSEHSYNEQFFGPGTRLTVL.

V gene TRBV24-1 combines with J gene TRBJ1-5; maybe TRBD1 (5 bases). The CDR3 consists of 14 residues. The germline V and J ends were trimmed by 2 bases and 3 bases, with 7 bases remaining between them. The germline V gene encodes CDR1 KGHDR and CDR2 SFDVKD. The CDR3 DNA is TGTGCCACCAGTGATTGGGGACTCAATCAGCCCCAGCATTTT. Its protein is CATSDWGLNQPQHF.

The V and J genes are TRBV7-2 and TRBJ2-7, with 8 bases matching TRBD2. With 4 bases clipped from V and 6 bases from J, the junction kept 11 bases outside the gene matches. The CDR3 runs 15 residues. Per germline, CDR1 SGHTA and CDR2 FQGNSA. The CDR3 protein is CASSSTLAGTLEQYF. Written as DNA, the CDR3 is TGTGCCAGCAGCTCAACTTTAGCGGGAACTCTCGAGCAGTACTTC.

For this clone: The same CDR3 can be traced to other DNA sequences in this sample. V usage is TRBV28 and J usage is TRBJ2-3; D is uncertain. In germline, CDR1 is MDHEN, CDR2 SYDVKM. Trimming cost V 4 bases and J 2 bases, with 13 bases left between them. The CDR3 is 15 amino acids. The CDR3 sequence: CASSSSSGYTDTQYF. DNA for the CDR3: TGTGCCAGCAGTTCCTCTAGTGGATACACAGATACGCAGTATTTT. Drawing the rest from reference TRBV28 and TRBJ2-3, the complete variable domain is DVKVTQSSRYLVKRTGEKVFLECVQDMDHENMFWYRQDPGLGLRLIYFSYDVKMKEKGDIPEGYSVSREKKERFSLILESASTNQTSMYLCASSSSSGYTDTQYFGPGTRLTVL.

The V call is TRBV11-1, the J call TRBJ2-3, with TRBD2 as a possible D gene (6 bases). The germline V gene encodes CDR1 SGHAT and CDR2 FQDESV (reference sequence). The V and J ends lost 1 base and 0 bases respectively, with 8 bases between them. This CDR3 comprises 15 residues. CDR3 in amino acids: CASSLDGTSTDTQYF. In nucleotides, the CDR3 is TGTGCCAGCAGCTTAGACGGGACTAGCACAGATACGCAGTATTTT.

The J gene is TRBJ1-5, the V gene TRBV27; D possibly corresponds to TRBD1 (5 bases). V shed 1 base and J shed 4 bases, with 11 bases lying between them. Looked up from germline, CDR1 is MNHEY and CDR2 is SMNVEV (reference sequence). The CDR3 spans 15 residues. DNA of the CDR3: TGTGCCAGCAGTTTATACGGGGGGGAGAATCAGCCCCAGCATTTT. This gives the protein CASSLYGGENQPQHF.

V usage is TRBV5-1 and J usage is TRBJ2-3, with 11 positions matching TRBD2. The V segment lost 4 bases and the J segment 4 bases; nucleotides outside the gene matches: 8. The germline CDR1 and CDR2 sequences are SGHRS and YFSETQ. This CDR3 comprises 16 residues. The chain's CDR3 is CASSPTSGSSADTQYF. The CDR3 DNA is TGCGCCAGCAGCCCCACTAGCGGGAGTTCCGCAGATACGCAGTATTTT.

The V gene is TRBV3-1 (or the pseudogene TRBV3-2), the J gene TRBJ1-1; no reliable D call. Per germline, CDR1 LGHDT and CDR2 YNNKEL (reference sequence). CDR3 length equals 16 residues. V lost 1 base to trimming and J lost 2 bases, with 14 bases between them. CDR3 in DNA: TGTGCCAGCAGCCAAGGGGTTCGAGGGTTTAACACTGAAGCTTTCTTT. This gives the protein CASSQGVRGFNTEAFF.

The V and J genes are TRBV15 and TRBJ1-2; D gene ambiguous. Germline CDR1 reads LNHNV; CDR2 reads YYDKDF (reference sequence). The V end lost 5 bases, the J end lost 4 bases, and 11 bases lay between the germline ends. The CDR3 is made up of 13 amino acids. DNA of the CDR3: TGTGCCACCAGCCAGACATCAGGCTATGGCTACACCTTC. Translation: CATSQTSGYGYTF.

This chain connects TRBV28 to TRBJ1-4; 7 bases match TRBD1. V trimming: 4 bases; J trimming: 4 bases; junction bases outside the gene matches: 9. The CDR3 consists of 16 residues. CDR1 is MDHEN, CDR2 SYDVKM, per germline. CDR3 DNA: TGTGCCAGCAGTTCAAAGACAGGGAAGAGTAATGAAAAACTGTTTTTT. Translated: CASSSKTGKSNEKLFF. The whole variable domain, remainder taken from reference TRBV28 and TRBJ1-4, is DVKVTQSSRYLVKRTGEKVFLECVQDMDHENMFWYRQDPGLGLRLIYFSYDVKMKEKGDIPEGYSVSREKKERFSLILESASTNQTSMYLCASSSKTGKSNEKLFFGSGTQLSVL.

This rearrangement joins TRBV2 to TRBJ1-1; tentative D call: TRBD1 (6 bases). Germline values: CDR1 SNHLY, CDR2 FYNNEI. The ends were cut back, 6 bases at V and 1 base at J, with 12 bases in the middle. CDR3 length equals 14 residues. This chain's CDR3 is CASRTPGQNTEAFF. The CDR3 DNA follows: TGTGCCAGCAGAACTCCGGGACAGAACACTGAAGCTTTCTTT.

This chain uses TRBV11-2 with TRBJ1-5; TRBD1 matches at 10 bases. The CDR3 is 14 amino acids. V was clipped by 3 bases and J by 4 bases; unmatched bases: 0. The germline CDR1 and CDR2 sequences are SGHAT and FQNNGV. CDR3 sequence reads: CASSLDRGNQPQHF. The CDR3 DNA is TGTGCCAGCAGCTTGGACAGGGGGAATCAGCCCCAGCATTTT.

This chain joins TRBV20-1 and TRBJ1-2; possibly TRBD1 for D (6 bases). The CDR3 has 15 residues. V lost 3 bases and J lost 4, with 18 bases in between. Germline V gives CDR1 DFQATT, CDR2 SNEGSKA (reference sequence). The CDR3 reads CSASREGGFIYGYTF. For the CDR3, the DNA is TGCAGTGCTAGTAGGGAAGGGGGATTTATCTATGGCTACACCTTC.

Written as DNA, the CDR3 is TGTGCCACCAGCATTCACCGGGACAGGGTCAACAATGAGCAGTTCTTC. It specifies CATSIHRDRVNNEQFF. The V gene is TRBV15, the J gene TRBJ2-1; TRBD1 matches at 9 bases. Looked up from germline, CDR1 is LNHNV and CDR2 is YYDKDF (reference sequence). The V gene end was trimmed by 4 bases and the J gene end by 5 bases; junction bases not matched to a gene: 9. The CDR3 length is 16 residues.

This chain connects TRBV27 to TRBJ1-2, with 7 bases matching TRBD1. Germline V lookup: CDR1 MNHEY, CDR2 SMNVEV (reference sequence). This CDR3 is 15 amino acids long. Trimming removed 4 bases from V and 0 bases from J; junction bases left unmatched: 5. CDR3: CASSWSGQTNYGYTF. In nucleotides, the CDR3 is TGTGCCAGCAGTTGGTCGGGACAGACTAACTATGGCTACACCTTC.

The V gene is TRBV6-5, the J gene TRBJ1-1; 7 bases map to TRBD1. V lost 8 bases and J lost 0; bases outside the gene matches: 9. The CDR3 runs 15 residues. Germline CDR1 and CDR2: MNHEY and SVGAGI. Here the CDR3 reads CASEWDSTMNTEAFF. The CDR3 DNA follows: TGTGCCAGCGAATGGGACAGTACTATGAACACTGAAGCTTTCTTT.

This chain connects TRBV28 to TRBJ1-2, with 8 bases lining up with TRBD1. Trimming took 3 bases from V and 7 from J; bases not matched to a gene: 7. CDR3 length: 14 residues. Per the germline V gene, CDR1 is MDHEN and CDR2 is SYDVKM. The DNA for the CDR3 is TGTGCCAGCAGTTTGGACAGGGTGAGGGGTGGCTACACCTTC. It translates to CASSLDRVRGGYTF.